A selection of T cell receptor beta chains follows, all from one sample in a study of molecular identifiers for immune sequencing clone quantification. TCRdb independently ran MiXCR on the PCR reads; one entry per CDR3 protein. Among around 480,000 distinct CDR3 sequences listed, 20% to 25% were seen once. Sample: naive CD8+ T cells from blood, with Jurkat cell RNA spiked in. The receptors here all came from a human donor in good health. Some libraries in this study had Jurkat cell RNA spiked in. Both conserved end residues are part of each CDR3. The D gene is left open where the match is weak. A clone size is listed for some rows: how often the clone was seen (once, few, many), or a class if it is expanded.

clone size: many; D gene: -; V gene: TRBV29-1; J gene: TRBJ1-3; CDR3 DNA: TGCAGCGTCCAGACAGAGAGCTCTGGAAACACCATATATTTT; CDR3 protein: CSVQTESSGNTIYF
clone size: many; D gene: TRBD1; V gene: TRBV4-3; J gene: TRBJ2-6; CDR3 DNA: TGCGCCAGCAGCCAGGGGGCTACCGGGACAGGGGTCTCTGGGGCCAACGTCCTGACTTTC; CDR3 protein: CASSQGATGTGVSGANVLTF
clone size: -; D gene: -; V gene: TRBV27; J gene: TRBJ1-1; CDR3 DNA: TGTGCCAGCAGTTCGTCTGGACGGAACACTGAAGCTTTCTTT; CDR3 protein: CASSSSGRNTEAFF
clone size: many; D gene: -; V gene: TRBV19; J gene: TRBJ2-1; CDR3 DNA: TGTGCCAGTAGTGGTAGCTCCTACAATGAGCAGTTCTTC; CDR3 protein: CASSGSSYNEQFF
clone size: -; D gene: -; V gene: TRBV12-3/TRBV12-4; J gene: TRBJ1-1; CDR3 DNA: TGTGCCAGCAGTCCTACCAGGGGCACTGAAGCTTTCTTT; CDR3 protein: CASSPTRGTEAFF
clone size: many; D gene: TRBD2; V gene: TRBV4-1; J gene: TRBJ2-3; CDR3 DNA: TGCGCCAGCAGCCAAGGAGTCCTAGCGGGAGAGGCAGATACGCAGTATTTT; CDR3 protein: CASSQGVLAGEADTQYF
clone size: few; D gene: TRBD2; V gene: TRBV6-8; J gene: TRBJ2-3; CDR3 DNA: TGTGCCACTCGGTTGAGGGCGGGGGAGAGCACAGATACGCAGTATTTT; CDR3 protein: CATRLRAGESTDTQYF
clone size: few; D gene: TRBD2; V gene: TRBV4-3; J gene: TRBJ2-3; CDR3 DNA: TGCGCCAGCAGCCAATTAGGGACTAGCGGGAGCCCCAGCACAGATACGCAGTATTTT; CDR3 protein: CASSQLGTSGSPSTDTQYF
clone size: many; D gene: -; V gene: TRBV5-5; J gene: TRBJ2-1; CDR3 DNA: TGTGCCAGCAGCTTGCCCAGTGAGCAGTTCTTC; CDR3 protein: CASSLPSEQFF
clone size: -; D gene: -; V gene: TRBV19; J gene: TRBJ2-4; CDR3 DNA: TGTGCCAGTATTGAAGGCACCAGAGGCAAAAACATTCAGTACTTC; CDR3 protein: CASIEGTRGKNIQYF
clone size: many; D gene: TRBD2; V gene: TRBV2; J gene: TRBJ2-6; CDR3 DNA: TGTGCCAGCAGGGACAGGACTAGCGGGAGTTCTGGGGCCAACGTCCTGACTTTC; CDR3 protein: CASRDRTSGSSGANVLTF
clone size: -; D gene: -; V gene: TRBV6-1; J gene: TRBJ2-7; CDR3 DNA: TGTGCCAGCGGTGAATGGGCCGCTGGAGAGCAGTACTTC; CDR3 protein: CASGEWAAGEQYF
clone size: -; D gene: -; V gene: TRBV24-1; J gene: TRBJ1-5; CDR3 DNA: TGTGCCACCAGTGATTTCCGGGGAAATGGCAATCAGCCCCAGCATTTT; CDR3 protein: CATSDFRGNGNQPQHF
clone size: few; D gene: TRBD1; V gene: TRBV27; J gene: TRBJ2-3; CDR3 DNA: TGTGCCAGCAGTTTATCAGGACAGGGGCTTTCCACAGATACGCAGTATTTT; CDR3 protein: CASSLSGQGLSTDTQYF
clone size: -; D gene: TRBD2; V gene: TRBV6-2/TRBV6-3; J gene: TRBJ2-1; CDR3 DNA: TGTGCCAGCACCCGCCGAAGCCGGGAGGGTAATGAGCAGTTCTTC; CDR3 protein: CASTRRSREGNEQFF
clone size: once; D gene: -; V gene: TRBV6-5; J gene: TRBJ2-7; CDR3 DNA: TGTGCCAGCGGTCCCGATAAATCCAGGGGCTACGAGCAGTACTTC; CDR3 protein: CASGPDKSRGYEQYF
clone size: many; D gene: -; V gene: TRBV6-2/TRBV6-3; J gene: TRBJ1-4; CDR3 DNA: TGTGCCAGCAGTCCAGGGGCTAATGAAAAACTGTTTTTT; CDR3 protein: CASSPGANEKLFF
clone size: -; D gene: TRBD2; V gene: TRBV7-7; J gene: TRBJ2-7; CDR3 DNA: TGTGCTAGCAGCCACATCTTAGTTTCGGCGGGAGGGTCCTACGAGCAGTACTTC; CDR3 protein: CASSHILVSAGGSYEQYF
clone size: many; D gene: TRBD1; V gene: TRBV4-3; J gene: TRBJ1-5; CDR3 DNA: TGCGCCAGCAGCCAAGAAATCGGACAGGTATCTCAGCCCCAGCATTTT; CDR3 protein: CASSQEIGQVSQPQHF
clone size: few; D gene: TRBD2; V gene: TRBV12-3/TRBV12-4; J gene: TRBJ2-3; CDR3 DNA: TGTGCCAGCAGTTCTAGCGGGGGGGCCTCAGATACGCAGTATTTT; CDR3 protein: CASSSSGGASDTQYF
clone size: many; D gene: -; V gene: TRBV30; J gene: TRBJ2-3; CDR3 DNA: TGTGCCTGGAGTGATTACACAGATACGCAGTATTTT; CDR3 protein: CAWSDYTDTQYF
clone size: -; D gene: -; V gene: TRBV30; J gene: TRBJ1-5; CDR3 DNA: TGTGCCTGGAGTATGACAGTCGATCAGCCCCAGCATTTT; CDR3 protein: CAWSMTVDQPQHF
clone size: -; D gene: -; V gene: TRBV3-1; J gene: TRBJ2-7; CDR3 DNA: TGTGCCAGCAGCCAAGTTGCGGAGAATCCAACCTTC; CDR3 protein: CASSQVAENPTF
clone size: few; D gene: TRBD1; V gene: TRBV4-1; J gene: TRBJ1-1; CDR3 DNA: TGCGCCAGCAGCCAAGAACGACAGGGTGGTACTGAAGCTTTCTTT; CDR3 protein: CASSQERQGGTEAFF